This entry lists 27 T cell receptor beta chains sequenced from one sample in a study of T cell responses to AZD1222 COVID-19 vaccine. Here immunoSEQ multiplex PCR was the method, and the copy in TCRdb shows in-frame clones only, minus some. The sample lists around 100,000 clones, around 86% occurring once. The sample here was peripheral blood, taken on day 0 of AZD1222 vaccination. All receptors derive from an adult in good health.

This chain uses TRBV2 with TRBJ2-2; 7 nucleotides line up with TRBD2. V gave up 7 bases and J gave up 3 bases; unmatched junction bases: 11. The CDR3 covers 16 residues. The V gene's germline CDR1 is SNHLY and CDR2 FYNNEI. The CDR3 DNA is TGTGCCAGCACTCCTTTGGGGGGGTCGGACACCGGGGAGCTGTTTTTT. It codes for CASTPLGGSDTGELFF.

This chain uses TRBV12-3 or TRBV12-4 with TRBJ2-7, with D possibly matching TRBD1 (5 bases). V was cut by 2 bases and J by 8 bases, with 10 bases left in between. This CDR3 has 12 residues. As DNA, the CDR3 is TGTGCCAGCAGTTTACCCAAGGGGAAGCAGTACTTC. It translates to CASSLPKGKQYF.

The CDR3 here is CASSIRTGYTEAFF. CDR3 DNA sequence: TGTGCCAGTAGTATCCGGACAGGGTATACTGAAGCTTTCTTT. The J gene is TRBJ1-1, the V gene TRBV19; 8 nucleotides line up with TRBD1. In germline, CDR1 is LNHDA, CDR2 SQIVND (reference sequence). The CDR3 spans 14 residues. V lost 3 bases to trimming and J lost 5 bases; unmatched junction nucleotides: 5.

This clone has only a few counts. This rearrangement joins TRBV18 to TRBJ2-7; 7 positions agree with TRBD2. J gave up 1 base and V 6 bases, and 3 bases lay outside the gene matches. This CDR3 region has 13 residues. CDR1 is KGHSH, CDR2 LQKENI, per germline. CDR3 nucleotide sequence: TGTGCCAGCTCCCCTAGCGGATCCTACGAGCAGTACTTC. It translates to CASSPSGSYEQYF.

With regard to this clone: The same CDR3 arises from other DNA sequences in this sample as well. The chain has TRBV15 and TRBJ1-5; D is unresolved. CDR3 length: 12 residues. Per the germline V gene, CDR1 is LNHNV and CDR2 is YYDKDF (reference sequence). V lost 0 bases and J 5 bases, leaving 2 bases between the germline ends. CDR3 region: CATSRDDQPQHF. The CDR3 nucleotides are TGTGCCACCAGCAGAGATGATCAGCCCCAGCATTTT.

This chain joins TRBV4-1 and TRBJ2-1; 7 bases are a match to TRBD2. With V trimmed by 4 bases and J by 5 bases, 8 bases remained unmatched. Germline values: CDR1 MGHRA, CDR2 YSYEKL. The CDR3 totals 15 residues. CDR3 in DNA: TGCGCCAGCAGCCTAGGGGAGGGACGGCACAATGAGCAGTTCTTC. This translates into CASSLGEGRHNEQFF.

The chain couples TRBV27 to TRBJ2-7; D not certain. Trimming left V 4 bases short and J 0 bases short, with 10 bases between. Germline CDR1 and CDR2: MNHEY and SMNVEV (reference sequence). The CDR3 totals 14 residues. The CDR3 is CASSYVTGSYEQYF. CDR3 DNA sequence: TGTGCCAGCAGTTACGTGACGGGCTCCTACGAGCAGTACTTC.

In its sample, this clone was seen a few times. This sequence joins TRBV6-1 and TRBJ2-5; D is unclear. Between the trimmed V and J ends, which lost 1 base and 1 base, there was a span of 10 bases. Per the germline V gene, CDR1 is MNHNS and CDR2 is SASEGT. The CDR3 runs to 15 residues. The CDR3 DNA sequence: TGTGCCAGCAGTGAAGGGCCCCAGGCCCAAGAGACCCAGTACTTC. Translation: CASSEGPQAQETQYF.

This CDR3 is CASSYLYKVKEQYF. The CDR3, as DNA: TGTGCCAGCAGTTACCTGTACAAGGTCAAGGAGCAGTACTTC. J is TRBJ2-7 and V is TRBV6-5, with D unresolved. Germline-derived CDR1 and CDR2 are MNHEY and SVGAGI. This CDR3 is built from 14 residues. The V end was cut by 2 bases, the J end by 7 bases, with 15 bases between.

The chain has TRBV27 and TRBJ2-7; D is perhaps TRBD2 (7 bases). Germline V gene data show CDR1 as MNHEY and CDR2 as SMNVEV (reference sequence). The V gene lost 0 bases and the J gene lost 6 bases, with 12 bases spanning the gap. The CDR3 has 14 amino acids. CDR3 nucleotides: TGTGCCAGCAGTTTATCGGGAGGGGGAGGCGAGCAGTACTTC. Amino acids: CASSLSGGGGEQYF.

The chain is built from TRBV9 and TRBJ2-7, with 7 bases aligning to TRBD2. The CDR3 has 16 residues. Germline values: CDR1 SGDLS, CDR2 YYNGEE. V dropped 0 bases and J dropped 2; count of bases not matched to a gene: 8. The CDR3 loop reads CASSVAGTGGAYEQYF. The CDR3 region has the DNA TGTGCCAGCAGCGTAGCTGGTACGGGAGGTGCCTACGAGCAGTACTTC.

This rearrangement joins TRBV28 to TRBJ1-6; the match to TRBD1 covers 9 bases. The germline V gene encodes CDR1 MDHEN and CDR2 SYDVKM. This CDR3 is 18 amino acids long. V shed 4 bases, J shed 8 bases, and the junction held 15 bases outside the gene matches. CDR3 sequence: CASSSIDRGRREDSPLHF. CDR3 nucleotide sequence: TGTGCCAGCAGTTCGATCGACAGGGGGAGGCGTGAGGATTCACCCCTCCACTTT.

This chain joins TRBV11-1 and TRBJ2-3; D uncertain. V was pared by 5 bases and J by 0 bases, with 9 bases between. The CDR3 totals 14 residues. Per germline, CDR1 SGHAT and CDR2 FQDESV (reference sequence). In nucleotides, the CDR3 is TGTGCCAGCAGCCAAGACCCCAGCACAGATACGCAGTATTTT. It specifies CASSQDPSTDTQYF.

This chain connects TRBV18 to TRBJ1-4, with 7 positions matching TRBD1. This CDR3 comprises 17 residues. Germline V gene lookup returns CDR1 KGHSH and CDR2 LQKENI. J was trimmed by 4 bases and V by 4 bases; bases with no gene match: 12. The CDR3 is CASSRESGTVGNEKLFF. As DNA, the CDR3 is TGTGCCAGCTCACGCGAAAGCGGGACAGTCGGTAATGAAAAACTGTTTTTT. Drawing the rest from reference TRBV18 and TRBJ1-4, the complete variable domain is NAGVMQNPRHLVRRRGQEARLRCSPMKGHSHVYWYRQLPEEGLKFMVYLQKENIIDESGMPKERFSAEFPKEGPSILRIQQVVRGDSAAYFCASSRESGTVGNEKLFFGSGTQLSVL.

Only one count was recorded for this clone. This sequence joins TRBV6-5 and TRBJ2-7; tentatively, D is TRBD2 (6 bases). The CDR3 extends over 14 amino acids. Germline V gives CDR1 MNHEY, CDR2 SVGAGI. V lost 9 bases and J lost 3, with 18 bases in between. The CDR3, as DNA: TGTGCCAGTCATTTTTGGCGGGAACACTACGAGCAGTACTTC. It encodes CASHFWREHYEQYF.

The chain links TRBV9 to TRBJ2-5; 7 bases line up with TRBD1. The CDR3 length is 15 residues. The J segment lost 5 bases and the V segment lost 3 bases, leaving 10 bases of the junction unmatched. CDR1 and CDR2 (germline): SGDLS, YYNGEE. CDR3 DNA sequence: TGTGCCAGCAGCGCCGAGACAGGGTGGGGGGAGACCCAGTACTTC. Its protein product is CASSAETGWGETQYF.

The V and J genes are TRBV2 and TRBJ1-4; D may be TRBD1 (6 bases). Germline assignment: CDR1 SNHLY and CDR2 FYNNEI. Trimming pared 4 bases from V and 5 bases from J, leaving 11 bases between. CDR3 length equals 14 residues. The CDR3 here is CASSAGEWNEKLFF. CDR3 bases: TGTGCCAGCAGTGCAGGGGAATGGAATGAAAAACTGTTTTTT.

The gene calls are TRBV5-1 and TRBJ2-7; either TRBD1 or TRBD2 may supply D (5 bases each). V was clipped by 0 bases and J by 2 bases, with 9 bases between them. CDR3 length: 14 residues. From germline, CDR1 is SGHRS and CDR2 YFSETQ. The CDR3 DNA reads TGCGCCAGCAGCTTGGAGGGGAGCGCCTACGAGCAGTACTTC. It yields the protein CASSLEGSAYEQYF.

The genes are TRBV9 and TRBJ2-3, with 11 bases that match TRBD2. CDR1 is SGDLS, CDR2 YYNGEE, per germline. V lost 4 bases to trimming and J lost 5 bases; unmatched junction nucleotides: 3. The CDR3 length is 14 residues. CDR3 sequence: CASSIGLAGDTQYF. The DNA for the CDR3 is TGTGCCAGCAGCATCGGACTAGCGGGAGATACGCAGTATTTT.

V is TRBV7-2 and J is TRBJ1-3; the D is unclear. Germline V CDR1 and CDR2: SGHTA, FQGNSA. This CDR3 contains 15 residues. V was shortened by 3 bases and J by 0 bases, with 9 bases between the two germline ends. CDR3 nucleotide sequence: TGTGCCAGCAGCTTCAGTGCCCTCTCTGGAAACACCATATATTTT. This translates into CASSFSALSGNTIYF.

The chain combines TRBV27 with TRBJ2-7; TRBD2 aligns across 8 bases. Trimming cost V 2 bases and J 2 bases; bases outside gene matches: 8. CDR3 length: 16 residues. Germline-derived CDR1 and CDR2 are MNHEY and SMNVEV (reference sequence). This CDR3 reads CASSLAGLAGAYEQYF. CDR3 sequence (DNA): TGTGCCAGCAGTTTAGCGGGGCTAGCGGGTGCCTACGAGCAGTACTTC.

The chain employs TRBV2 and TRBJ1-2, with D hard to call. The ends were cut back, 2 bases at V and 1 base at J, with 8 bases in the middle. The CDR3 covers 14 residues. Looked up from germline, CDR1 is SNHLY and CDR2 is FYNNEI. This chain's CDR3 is CASSEFFGNYGYTF. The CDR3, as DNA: TGTGCCAGCAGTGAATTTTTTGGTAACTATGGCTACACCTTC.

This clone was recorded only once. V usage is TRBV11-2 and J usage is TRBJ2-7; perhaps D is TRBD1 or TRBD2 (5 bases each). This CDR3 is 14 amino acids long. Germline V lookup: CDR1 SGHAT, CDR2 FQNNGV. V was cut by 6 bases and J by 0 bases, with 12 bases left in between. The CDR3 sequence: CASRYAGSSYEQYF. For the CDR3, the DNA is TGTGCCAGCAGGTACGCAGGGAGCTCCTACGAGCAGTACTTC.

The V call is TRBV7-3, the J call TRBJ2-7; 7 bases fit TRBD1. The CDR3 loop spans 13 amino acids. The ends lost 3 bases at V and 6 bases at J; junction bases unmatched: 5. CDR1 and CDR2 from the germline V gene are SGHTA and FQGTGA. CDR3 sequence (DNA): TGTGCCAGCAGCTTCCTACAGGGGTCCGAGCAGTACTTC. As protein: CASSFLQGSEQYF.

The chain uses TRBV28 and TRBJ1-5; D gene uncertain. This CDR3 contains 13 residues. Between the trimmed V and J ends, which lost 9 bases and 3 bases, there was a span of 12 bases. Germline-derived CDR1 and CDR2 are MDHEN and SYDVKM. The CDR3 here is CASGVSVNQPQHF. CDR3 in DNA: TGTGCCAGTGGCGTTTCGGTCAATCAGCCCCAGCATTTT. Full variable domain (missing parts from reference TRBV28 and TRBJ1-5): DVKVTQSSRYLVKRTGEKVFLECVQDMDHENMFWYRQDPGLGLRLIYFSYDVKMKEKGDIPEGYSVSREKKERFSLILESASTNQTSMYLCASGVSVNQPQHFGDGTRLSIL.

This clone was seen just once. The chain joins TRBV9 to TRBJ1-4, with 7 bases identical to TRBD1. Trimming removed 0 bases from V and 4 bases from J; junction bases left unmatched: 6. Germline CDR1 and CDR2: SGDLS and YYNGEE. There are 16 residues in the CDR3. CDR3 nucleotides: TGTGCCAGCAGCGTAGGGCTAAGGGACAGTAATGAAAAACTGTTTTTT. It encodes CASSVGLRDSNEKLFF. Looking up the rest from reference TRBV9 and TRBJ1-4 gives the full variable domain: DSGVTQTPKHLITATGQRVTLRCSPRSGDLSVYWYQQSLDQGLQFLIQYYNGEERAKGNILERFSAQQFPDLHSELNLSSLELGDSALYFCASSVGLRDSNEKLFFGSGTQLSVL.

The CDR3 coding sequence is TGTGCCATCAGTGATTTGGACAGGGGGGACGGCTACACCTTC. This encodes CAISDLDRGDGYTF. The chain couples TRBV10-3 to TRBJ1-2, with 10 bases aligning to TRBD1. Looked up from germline, CDR1 is ENHRY and CDR2 is SYGVKD. This CDR3 is built from 14 residues. Trimming removed 3 bases from V and 8 bases from J; junction bases left unmatched: 6.